Below are 21 T cell receptor beta chains sequenced from a single sample in a study of type 1 regulatory T cells. MiXCR was run by TCRdb on the reads, yielding one entry per CDR3 protein. The sample holds 60,000 to 80,000 distinct CDR3 sequences, 63% seen once. Their cognate antigens are unknown. What was sequenced was cultured T cells, either the whole culture or a sorted T cell fraction (not recorded which). Subset: Tr1-enriched cell product generated in vitro against host alloantigens. These receptors came from a human donor in good health.

The table lists this clonotype with a few counts. The chain has TRBV15 and TRBJ2-1; D call uncertain. This CDR3 is built from 13 residues. The V gene's germline CDR1 is LNHNV and CDR2 YYDKDF (reference sequence). Deletions cut 0 bases from V and 10 bases from J, with 10 bases between. The CDR3: CATSRDILREQFF. The CDR3 DNA reads as TGTGCCACCAGCAGAGATATCCTAAGGGAGCAGTTCTTC.

J is TRBJ2-1 and V is TRBV28; 11 nucleotides line up with TRBD2. Germline V gene sequence: CDR1 MDHEN, CDR2 SYDVKM. Germline trimming cut 6 bases from V and 7 bases from J; bases unmatched to any gene: 8. The CDR3 spans 15 residues. The CDR3, as DNA: TGTGCCAGCAGAAAGTCCGGGACTAGCGGTAATGAGCAGTTCTTC. This sequence encodes CASRKSGTSGNEQFF.

This chain uses TRBV7-2 with TRBJ2-7; either TRBD1 or TRBD2 may fit D (5 bases each). Per the germline V gene, CDR1 is SGHTA and CDR2 is FQGNSA. The V end lost 5 bases, the J end lost 6 bases, and 17 bases lay between the germline ends. The CDR3 spans 14 residues. The CDR3 loop is CASSPTRGRGEQYF. The CDR3 region has the DNA TGTGCCAGCAGCCCGACGAGGGGCAGAGGCGAGCAGTACTTC. The full variable domain, in which reference TRBV7-2 and TRBJ2-7 provide the parts outside the CDR3, is GAGVSQSPSNKVTEKGKDVELRCDPISGHTALYWYRQSLGQGLEFLIYFQGNSAPDKSGLPSDRFSAERTGGSVSTLTIQRTQQEDSAVYLCASSPTRGRGEQYFGPGTRLTVT.

The chain couples TRBV6-6 to TRBJ2-3, with TRBD1 as a possible D gene (6 bases). Germline V gives CDR1 MNHNY, CDR2 SVGAGI (reference sequence). This CDR3 region has 15 residues. V was pared by 2 bases and J by 2 bases, with 11 bases between. DNA for the CDR3: TGTGCCAGCAGTTACGGTCCAGGGGCCACAGATACGCAGTATTTT. Protein product: CASSYGPGATDTQYF.

The chain employs TRBV15 and TRBJ2-5; 13 bases line up with TRBD2. Germline V gives CDR1 LNHNV, CDR2 YYDKDF (reference sequence). This CDR3 comprises 15 residues. After removal of 4 bases from V and 4 bases from J, the junction contained 3 bases not matched to a gene. CDR3 coding DNA: TGTGCCACCAGCACCGGACTAGCGGGAGTAGAGACCCAGTACTTC. Translated: CATSTGLAGVETQYF.

DNA of the CDR3: TGTGCCACCAGTGACCCCTCGACAGAGGGTGGATCCGGGGAGCTGTTTTTT. Translation: CATSDPSTEGGSGELFF. The chain carries TRBV24-1 and TRBJ2-2; either TRBD1 or TRBD2 may supply D (5 bases each). CDR3 length equals 17 residues. Trimming cost V 4 bases and J 6 bases, with 20 bases left between them. Germline CDR1 reads KGHDR; CDR2 reads SFDVKD.

V and J are TRBV6-2 or TRBV6-3 and TRBJ2-1, with TRBD2 identical over 9 bases. Germline CDR1 MNHEY, CDR2 SVGEGT. The ends lost 8 bases at V and 7 bases at J; junction bases unmatched: 15. This CDR3 has 16 amino acids. CDR3 sequence: CASRAHIAGAENEQFF. The CDR3 DNA follows: TGTGCCAGCCGGGCTCATATAGCGGGAGCTGAAAATGAGCAGTTCTTC.

V is TRBV15 and J is TRBJ2-2; weak D call: TRBD2 (5 bases). The CDR3 runs 14 residues. Trimming removed 4 bases at V and 1 base at J, with 7 bases between. Germline V lookup: CDR1 LNHNV, CDR2 YYDKDF (reference sequence). In DNA form, the CDR3 reads TGTGCCACCAGCATAGGAGGGAACACCGGGGAGCTGTTTTTT. Amino acids: CATSIGGNTGELFF. The variable domain in full, with the rest retrieved from reference TRBV15 and TRBJ2-2, is DAMVIQNPRYQVTQFGKPVTLSCSQTLNHNVMYWYQQKSSQAPKLLFHYYDKDFNNEADTPDNFQSRRPNTSFCFLDIRSPGLGDTAMYLCATSIGGNTGELFFGEGSRLTVL.

The chain links TRBV9 to TRBJ1-6, with D hard to call. Germline V gives CDR1 SGDLS, CDR2 YYNGEE. The CDR3 is 14 amino acids. V was pared by 3 bases and J by 4 bases, with 8 bases between. The CDR3 bases are TGTGCCAGCAGCGAAACAGTTTATAATTCACCCCTCCACTTT. Its translation is CASSETVYNSPLHF.

The chain employs TRBV20-1 and TRBJ1-6; TRBD1 is a possible D gene (6 bases). Trimming cost V 0 bases and J 10 bases, with 13 bases left between them. The CDR3 loop spans 14 amino acids. Germline V gene data show CDR1 as DFQATT and CDR2 as SNEGSKA (reference sequence). The CDR3 loop is CSARDTGSRSPLHF. In DNA form, the CDR3 reads TGCAGTGCTAGAGATACAGGGAGTAGGTCACCCCTCCACTTT.

This chain uses TRBV5-4 with TRBJ2-7; tentatively, D is TRBD1 (6 bases). Germline values: CDR1 SGHNT, CDR2 YYREEE (reference sequence). This CDR3 region has 15 residues. The V end lost 4 bases, the J end lost 0 bases, and 14 bases lay between the germline ends. The CDR3 region has the DNA TGTGCCAGCAGCGCAGGGGAAGGGAGCTCCTACGAGCAGTACTTC. Its protein product is CASSAGEGSSYEQYF.

This clonotype showed up just a few times. The V and J genes are TRBV5-6 and TRBJ2-5, with D possibly being TRBD2 (6 bases). This CDR3 spans 14 amino acids. From germline, CDR1 is SGHDT and CDR2 YYEEEE. V lost 4 bases and J 5 bases, leaving 15 bases between the germline ends. CDR3 DNA: TGTGCCAGCAGCCCGGGACTCCGGGATGAGACCCAGTACTTC. Encoded protein: CASSPGLRDETQYF.

J is TRBJ2-1 and V is TRBV27, with 12 bases lining up with TRBD2. Germline assignment: CDR1 MNHEY and CDR2 SMNVEV (reference sequence). Losses at the gene ends were 5 bases for V and 7 bases for J; bases not matched to a gene: 9. This CDR3 contains 16 residues. The CDR3 DNA reads TGTGCCAGCAGTACCCTGACTAGCGGGAGTTATAATGAGCAGTTCTTC. As protein: CASSTLTSGSYNEQFF.

This clonotype is a singleton in its sample. The chain is built from TRBV7-2 and TRBJ2-7, with 7 bases fitting TRBD1. Unmatched junction bases numbered 4, after V lost 2 bases and J lost 6 bases. Germline V CDR1 and CDR2: SGHTA, FQGNSA. There are 13 residues in the CDR3. Here the CDR3 reads CASSLTTGPEQYF. In DNA form, the CDR3 reads TGTGCCAGCAGCTTAACGACAGGGCCCGAGCAGTACTTC.

The sample holds a few counts of this clonotype. The chain employs TRBV11-2 and TRBJ2-1; D not resolved. V gave up 5 bases and J gave up 6 bases, with 14 bases separating them. Germline lookup yields CDR1 SGHAT and CDR2 FQNNGV. The CDR3 is 14 residues long. CDR3 in DNA: TGTGCCAGCAGCCGATTCAAGGCCGCCAATGAGCAGTTCTTC. It codes for CASSRFKAANEQFF.

The CDR3 DNA sequence: TGTGCCAGCAGCTTAAGTAGCGGGACTTACAATGAGCAGTTCTTC. Translating it yields CASSLSSGTYNEQFF. The V and J genes are TRBV7-2 and TRBJ2-1, with 8 bases matching TRBD2. There are 15 residues in the CDR3. Trimming at V came to 2 bases and at J to 4 bases, leaving 4 bases not matched to a gene. CDR1 is SGHTA, CDR2 FQGNSA, per germline.

V and J are TRBV12-3 or TRBV12-4 and TRBJ2-7; possible D gene TRBD1, 7 bases. The V end was cut by 6 bases, the J end by 4 bases, with 10 bases between. There are 12 residues in the CDR3. The CDR3 nucleotides are TGTGCCAGCAGCCCAGGGGGGTACGAGCAGTACTTC. Translated, it gives CASSPGGYEQYF.

The chain uses TRBV20-1 and TRBJ2-1, with D maybe TRBD1 (6 bases). The CDR3 is 15 residues long. Looked up from germline, CDR1 is DFQATT and CDR2 is SNEGSKA (reference sequence). Trimming pared 0 bases from V and 9 bases from J, leaving 18 bases between. CDR3 amino acids: CSARDRGQPFGEQFF. The CDR3 DNA is TGCAGTGCTAGAGATAGGGGACAACCGTTTGGTGAGCAGTTCTTC.

The J gene is TRBJ2-3, the V gene TRBV20-1; 11 bases match TRBD2. The CDR3 has 16 residues. Germline CDR1 is DFQATT and CDR2 is SNEGSKA (reference sequence). The junction had 8 bases not matched to a gene; V was cut back by 5 bases and J by 1 base. The CDR3 sequence: CSAGPTSGDRTDTQYF. The CDR3 coding sequence is TGCAGTGCTGGGCCGACTAGCGGGGACCGCACAGATACGCAGTATTTT.

The chain recombines TRBV19 with TRBJ2-7; D not resolved. V lost 5 bases, J lost 0 bases, and 8 bases lay in between. Germline lookup yields CDR1 LNHDA and CDR2 SQIVND (reference sequence). This CDR3 is built from 13 residues. The CDR3 coding sequence is TGTGCCAGTAGTGGCCTACGCTCCTACGAGCAGTACTTC. Its protein is CASSGLRSYEQYF.

This clonotype was counted only a few times. The V call is TRBV20-1, the J call TRBJ2-4, with D perhaps matching TRBD2 (6 bases). V was clipped by 4 bases and J by 5 bases, with 15 bases between them. CDR3 length: 14 amino acids. The germline CDR1 and CDR2 sequences are DFQATT and SNEGSKA (reference sequence). The CDR3 DNA is TGCAGTGCTACCCGTGGAGGGCCCGAAAACATTCAGTACTTC. Translated, it gives CSATRGGPENIQYF.